This T cell receptor (beta chain) was sequenced for a study of metastatic and nonmetastatic thyroid tumors. TCRdb reprocessed the PCR reads using MiXCR. The sample lists thousands of clones; roughly 20% were seen once. This clone was observed a few times. Each patient went into thyroid surgery without having received any treatment. The sequenced sample was adjacent normal tissue. This clonotype was obtained from a male donor with papillary thyroid cancer or a benign thyroid nodule (not recorded which). Some clones in this sample may be carry-over from other donors' samples.

The DNA for the CDR3 is TGCAGTGCTAGCGTCGTCCGTGGGCCCCAGCATTTT. It codes for CSASVVRGPQHF. The V and J genes are TRBV20-1 and TRBJ1-5; D uncertain. Trimming cost V 3 bases and J 9 bases, with 12 bases left between them. Germline-derived CDR1 and CDR2 are DFQATT and SNEGSKA (reference sequence). This CDR3 is built from 12 residues.